This paragraph covers one T cell receptor (beta chain) sequence. The authors reverse transcribed roughly 0.5 to 1 ug RNA with random hexamers. Each CDR3 protein is one row after TCRdb ran MiXCR on the immunoSEQ multiplex PCR reads. The sample lists about 240,000 distinct CDR3 sequences, 95% to 97% occurring once. The data derive from a study of CD8 T cells in Susac syndrome. In germline, CDR1 is MDHEN, CDR2 SYDVKM. The V end lost 7 bases, the J end lost 1 base, and 13 bases lay between the germline ends. The length of the CDR3 is 14 residues. The specimen sequenced was CD4+ T cells from PBMCs. The genes are TRBV28 and TRBJ2-5; possible D gene TRBD1, 5 bases. The TCR sequence derives from a human donor with Susac syndrome. CDR3 sequence reads: CASILPGPQETQYF. The DNA for the CDR3 is TGTGCCAGCATCTTACCAGGGCCCCAAGAGACCCAGTACTTC.